This T cell receptor beta chain was found in a study of blood T cell repertoires in COVID-19. V lost 6 bases, J lost 4 bases, and 15 bases lay in between. The CDR3 sequence is 14 residues long. Germline V gives CDR1 SGHTA, CDR2 FQGNSA. In the original workflow: Researchers report that nucleated cell counts were estimated from reference gene primer amplification. The table came from immunoSEQ multiplex PCR; TCRdb's copy has only in-frame clones and leaves some out. Clone size and V and J calls were adopted from that table, with D and trimming inferred from the DNA. The sample has some 150,000 clones; approximately 90% are singletons.

Sequenced sample: peripheral blood. This clonotype originated in a woman older than 75 with acute or convalescent COVID-19. The rearrangement uses TRBV7-2 and TRBJ1-2; D gene unclear. CDR3 in DNA: TGTGCCAGCAGGGGTCCAGACTCCCTCTATGGCTACACCTTC. It yields the protein CASRGPDSLYGYTF. The complete variable domain, with remaining parts taken from reference TRBV7-2 and TRBJ1-2, reads GAGVSQSPSNKVTEKGKDVELRCDPISGHTALYWYRQSLGQGLEFLIYFQGNSAPDKSGLPSDRFSAERTGGSVSTLTIQRTQQEDSAVYLCASRGPDSLYGYTFGSGTRLTVV.